A single sample is the source of the 21 T cell receptor beta chains below, sequenced in a study of Graves' ophthalmopathy and Graves' hyperthyroidism. Amplification of TCR beta CDR3 regions used RNA transcripts. The first round was an RT-PCR with HTBI primers, and the second round was a multiplex PCR. TCRdb redid the calling of the multiplex PCR reads with MiXCR, one entry per CDR3 protein. Of under 350,000 distinct CDR3 sequences in the sample, 15% to 20% were seen once. The sample comprised peripheral blood. Receptors originate from an adult man with Graves' ophthalmopathy.

The chain uses TRBV28 and TRBJ2-5; D remains ambiguous. With 3 bases removed from V and 5 bases from J, the gap between germline ends came to 16 bases. In germline, CDR1 is MDHEN, CDR2 SYDVKM. This CDR3 is 15 amino acids long. In DNA, the CDR3 is TGTGCCAGCAGTTTGGCCAACACCGCCGGGGAGACCCAGTACTTC. Amino acid sequence: CASSLANTAGETQYF.

This clonotype was picked up many times. At one end the junction does not follow the germline gene, possibly because of a read error. J is TRBJ1-5 and V is TRBV12-3 or TRBV12-4; no clear D gene. This CDR3 has 13 residues. The CDR3 is CASGLVGLQPQHF. The DNA of the CDR3 is TGTGCCAGCGGTTTGGTAGGATTACAGCCCCAGCATTTT.

This clonotype has a count of ten or more. One end of the junction varies from germline; a read error may be responsible. V and J are TRBV6-2 or TRBV6-3 and TRBJ2-7; tentatively, D is TRBD1 (6 bases). The CDR3 consists of 15 residues. CDR1 is MNHEY and CDR2 is SVGEGT in the germline V gene. The CDR3 bases are TGTGCCAGCAGTTACTCGTTGACAGGTTCCTACGGGCAGTACTTC. Residues: CASSYSLTGSYGQYF.

This clonotype was counted ten times or more. The J gene is TRBJ2-2, the V gene TRBV29-1, with D perhaps TRBD2 (5 bases). CDR1 and CDR2 from the germline V gene are SQVTM and ANQGSEA. Between the trimmed V and J ends, which lost 6 bases and 2 bases, there was a span of 16 bases. The CDR3 runs to 15 residues. The CDR3 region is CSVSLVGINTGELFF. CDR3 DNA: TGCAGCGTAAGTCTTGTCGGGATAAACACCGGGGAGCTGTTTTTT.

This clonotype was picked up many times. The J gene is TRBJ1-1, the V gene TRBV6-5, with D uncertain. Germline CDR1 reads MNHEY; CDR2 reads SVGAGI. The CDR3 runs to 15 residues. The germline V and J ends were trimmed by 2 bases and 8 bases, with 18 bases remaining between them. In DNA form, the CDR3 reads TGTGCCAGCAGTTACGCAGGACGGGGAAGAGGAGAAGCTTTCTTT. It is translated as CASSYAGRGRGEAFF.

This sequence joins TRBV6-2 or TRBV6-3 and TRBJ1-2; unclear D gene. Germline assignment: CDR1 MNHEY and CDR2 SVGEGT. Trimming pared 5 bases from V and 4 bases from J, leaving 8 bases between. CDR3 length equals 12 residues. The CDR3 protein is CASSPRPYGYTF. CDR3 bases: TGTGCCAGCAGTCCACGGCCCTATGGCTACACCTTC.

This clonotype showed up many times. The V gene is TRBV20-1, the J gene TRBJ2-7; possibly TRBD1 for D (5 bases). The V and J ends lost 5 bases and 2 bases respectively, with 10 bases between them. Germline loops: CDR1 DFQATT, CDR2 SNEGSKA (reference sequence). The CDR3 spans 12 residues. The CDR3 spells CSAQRGPYEQYF. CDR3 nucleotides: TGCAGTGCTCAAAGGGGCCCCTACGAGCAGTACTTC.

About this clonotype itself: Given the absence of the conserved phenylalanine or tryptophan at the CDR3 end, a read error is likely. This chain connects TRBV5-1 to TRBJ2-5, with TRBD1 matching 7 bases. J gave up 7 bases and V 3 bases, and 12 bases lay outside the gene matches. Germline V CDR1 and CDR2: SGHRS, YFSETQ. The CDR3 loop spans 15 amino acids. For the CDR3, the DNA is TGCGCCAGCAGCTCGACAGACAGGGCAGAAGGGACCCAGTACCTC. Translation gives CASSSTDRAEGTQYL.

Many counts were recorded for this clonotype. The J gene is TRBJ2-7, the V gene TRBV7-9, with D maybe TRBD2 (5 bases). There are 13 residues in the CDR3. Germline CDR1 reads SEHNR; CDR2 reads FQNEAQ (reference sequence). The germline V and J ends were trimmed by 5 bases and 3 bases, with 11 bases remaining between them. The CDR3 DNA is TGTGCCAGCAGCCCCCGGACTGACTACGAGCAGTACTTC. This gives the protein CASSPRTDYEQYF.

This clonotype has ten or more counts. The J gene is TRBJ1-6, the V gene TRBV28; no reliable D call. Germline CDR1 is MDHEN and CDR2 is SYDVKM. The V and J ends lost 10 bases and 9 bases respectively, with 13 bases between them. The CDR3 is 12 amino acids. In DNA, the CDR3 is TGTGCCACGAGGGATAAGGGTTCACCCCTCCACTTT. It is translated as CATRDKGSPLHF.

This clonotype was counted a few times. The chain links TRBV5-1 to TRBJ2-3; 7 bases are shared with TRBD1. Losses at the gene ends were 4 bases for V and 9 bases for J; bases not matched to a gene: 20. Germline-derived CDR1 and CDR2 are SGHRS and YFSETQ. The CDR3 is 17 residues long. Here the CDR3 reads CASSGGDRVIGMGTQYF. CDR3 in DNA: TGCGCCAGCAGCGGGGGAGACAGGGTGATAGGCATGGGGACGCAGTATTTT.

Many counts were recorded for this clonotype. The V gene is TRBV30, the J gene TRBJ2-4; tentatively, D is TRBD1 (5 bases). The CDR3 length is 11 residues. V lost 4 bases, J lost 10 bases, and 11 bases lay in between. Germline V gene lookup returns CDR1 GTSNPN and CDR2 SVGIG (reference sequence). CDR3 nucleotide sequence: TGTGCCTGGACGACAGCGCAGATTCAGTACTTC. Its protein product is CAWTTAQIQYF.

This clonotype has a count of ten or more. A read error may explain this, as a much larger clone is one base away. The V and J genes are TRBV6-1 and TRBJ1-6; 7 nucleotides line up with TRBD1. The CDR3 consists of 15 residues. CDR1 is MNHNS, CDR2 SASEGT, per germline. V was clipped by 6 bases and J by 9 bases; unmatched bases: 11. The DNA of the CDR3 is TGTGCCAGCAGCACCAAACGACAGGGAGGTTCACCCCTCCACTTT. This translates into CASSTKRQGGSPLHF.

Only a few counts were recorded for this clonotype. V and J are TRBV12-3 or TRBV12-4 and TRBJ2-5; D is perhaps TRBD2 (5 bases). The length of the CDR3 is 13 residues. Trimming pared 2 bases from V and 3 bases from J, leaving 7 bases between. The CDR3 DNA reads as TGTGCCAGCAGTTTACGGAGGAAAGAGACCCAGTACTTC. It codes for CASSLRRKETQYF.

This clonotype was counted ten times or more. The rearrangement links TRBV25-1 to TRBJ1-1; tentatively, D is TRBD1 (5 bases). There are 17 residues in the CDR3. Per germline, CDR1 MGHDK and CDR2 SYGVNS. The V end was cut by 6 bases, the J end by 4 bases, with 24 bases between. The CDR3, as DNA: TGTGCCAGCAGGAGATGGACCCAAGGGGCCAAGGGCACTGAAGCTTTCTTT. It yields the protein CASRRWTQGAKGTEAFF.

This chain connects TRBV5-1 to TRBJ1-1; 8 nucleotides align to TRBD1. V shed 5 bases and J 1 base; nucleotides not matched to a gene: 7. The length of the CDR3 is 15 residues. CDR1 SGHRS and CDR2 YFSETQ come from the germline V gene. The CDR3 coding sequence is TGCGCCAGCAGTTCACAGGGGGTCGGGAACACTGAAGCTTTCTTT. This translates into CASSSQGVGNTEAFF.

This clonotype was found a few times. The V gene is TRBV2, the J gene TRBJ1-2; no reliable D call. V lost 4 bases to trimming and J lost 4 bases, with 10 bases between them. Germline lookup yields CDR1 SNHLY and CDR2 FYNNEI. CDR3 length equals 13 residues. CDR3 residues: CASSVAGGYGYTF. In DNA, the CDR3 is TGTGCCAGCAGTGTTGCGGGTGGCTATGGCTACACCTTC.

This clonotype was found many times. The chain recombines TRBV27 with TRBJ2-2, with a tentative D call TRBD1 (5 bases). Looked up from germline, CDR1 is MNHEY and CDR2 is SMNVEV (reference sequence). Between the trimmed V and J ends, which lost 5 bases and 3 bases, there was a span of 10 bases. The CDR3 covers 14 residues. CDR3 amino acids: CASSGRTYTGELFF. CDR3 bases: TGTGCCAGCAGTGGGCGGACATACACCGGGGAGCTGTTTTTT.

This rearrangement joins TRBV20-1 to TRBJ2-5; TRBD2 matches 13 bases. The V gene end was trimmed by 6 bases and the J gene end by 4 bases; junction bases not matched to a gene: 11. The germline V gene has CDR1 DFQATT and CDR2 SNEGSKA (reference sequence). The CDR3 is 16 amino acids. CDR3 sequence (DNA): TGCAGTGCCACTAGCGGGAGGGCAATTGGAGGAGAGACCCAGTACTTC. Translation gives CSATSGRAIGGETQYF.

The V gene is TRBV12-5, the J gene TRBJ2-5; D is possibly TRBD1 (5 bases). CDR1 LGHNT and CDR2 FRNRAP come from the germline V gene. The CDR3 spans 15 residues. V gave up 1 base and J gave up 4 bases, with 13 bases separating them. CDR3 bases: TGTGCTAGTGGTTTGGCGACAGTGACGGGAGAGACCCAGTACTTC. Its translation is CASGLATVTGETQYF.

This clonotype came up many times. This chain connects TRBV19 to TRBJ1-1; D may be TRBD1 (6 bases). CDR3 length: 15 amino acids. Trimming pared 4 bases from V and 0 bases from J, leaving 12 bases between. From germline, CDR1 is LNHDA and CDR2 SQIVND (reference sequence). The CDR3 DNA follows: TGTGCCAGTAGTACCCGACAGGAGATGAACACTGAAGCTTTCTTT. Encoded protein: CASSTRQEMNTEAFF.